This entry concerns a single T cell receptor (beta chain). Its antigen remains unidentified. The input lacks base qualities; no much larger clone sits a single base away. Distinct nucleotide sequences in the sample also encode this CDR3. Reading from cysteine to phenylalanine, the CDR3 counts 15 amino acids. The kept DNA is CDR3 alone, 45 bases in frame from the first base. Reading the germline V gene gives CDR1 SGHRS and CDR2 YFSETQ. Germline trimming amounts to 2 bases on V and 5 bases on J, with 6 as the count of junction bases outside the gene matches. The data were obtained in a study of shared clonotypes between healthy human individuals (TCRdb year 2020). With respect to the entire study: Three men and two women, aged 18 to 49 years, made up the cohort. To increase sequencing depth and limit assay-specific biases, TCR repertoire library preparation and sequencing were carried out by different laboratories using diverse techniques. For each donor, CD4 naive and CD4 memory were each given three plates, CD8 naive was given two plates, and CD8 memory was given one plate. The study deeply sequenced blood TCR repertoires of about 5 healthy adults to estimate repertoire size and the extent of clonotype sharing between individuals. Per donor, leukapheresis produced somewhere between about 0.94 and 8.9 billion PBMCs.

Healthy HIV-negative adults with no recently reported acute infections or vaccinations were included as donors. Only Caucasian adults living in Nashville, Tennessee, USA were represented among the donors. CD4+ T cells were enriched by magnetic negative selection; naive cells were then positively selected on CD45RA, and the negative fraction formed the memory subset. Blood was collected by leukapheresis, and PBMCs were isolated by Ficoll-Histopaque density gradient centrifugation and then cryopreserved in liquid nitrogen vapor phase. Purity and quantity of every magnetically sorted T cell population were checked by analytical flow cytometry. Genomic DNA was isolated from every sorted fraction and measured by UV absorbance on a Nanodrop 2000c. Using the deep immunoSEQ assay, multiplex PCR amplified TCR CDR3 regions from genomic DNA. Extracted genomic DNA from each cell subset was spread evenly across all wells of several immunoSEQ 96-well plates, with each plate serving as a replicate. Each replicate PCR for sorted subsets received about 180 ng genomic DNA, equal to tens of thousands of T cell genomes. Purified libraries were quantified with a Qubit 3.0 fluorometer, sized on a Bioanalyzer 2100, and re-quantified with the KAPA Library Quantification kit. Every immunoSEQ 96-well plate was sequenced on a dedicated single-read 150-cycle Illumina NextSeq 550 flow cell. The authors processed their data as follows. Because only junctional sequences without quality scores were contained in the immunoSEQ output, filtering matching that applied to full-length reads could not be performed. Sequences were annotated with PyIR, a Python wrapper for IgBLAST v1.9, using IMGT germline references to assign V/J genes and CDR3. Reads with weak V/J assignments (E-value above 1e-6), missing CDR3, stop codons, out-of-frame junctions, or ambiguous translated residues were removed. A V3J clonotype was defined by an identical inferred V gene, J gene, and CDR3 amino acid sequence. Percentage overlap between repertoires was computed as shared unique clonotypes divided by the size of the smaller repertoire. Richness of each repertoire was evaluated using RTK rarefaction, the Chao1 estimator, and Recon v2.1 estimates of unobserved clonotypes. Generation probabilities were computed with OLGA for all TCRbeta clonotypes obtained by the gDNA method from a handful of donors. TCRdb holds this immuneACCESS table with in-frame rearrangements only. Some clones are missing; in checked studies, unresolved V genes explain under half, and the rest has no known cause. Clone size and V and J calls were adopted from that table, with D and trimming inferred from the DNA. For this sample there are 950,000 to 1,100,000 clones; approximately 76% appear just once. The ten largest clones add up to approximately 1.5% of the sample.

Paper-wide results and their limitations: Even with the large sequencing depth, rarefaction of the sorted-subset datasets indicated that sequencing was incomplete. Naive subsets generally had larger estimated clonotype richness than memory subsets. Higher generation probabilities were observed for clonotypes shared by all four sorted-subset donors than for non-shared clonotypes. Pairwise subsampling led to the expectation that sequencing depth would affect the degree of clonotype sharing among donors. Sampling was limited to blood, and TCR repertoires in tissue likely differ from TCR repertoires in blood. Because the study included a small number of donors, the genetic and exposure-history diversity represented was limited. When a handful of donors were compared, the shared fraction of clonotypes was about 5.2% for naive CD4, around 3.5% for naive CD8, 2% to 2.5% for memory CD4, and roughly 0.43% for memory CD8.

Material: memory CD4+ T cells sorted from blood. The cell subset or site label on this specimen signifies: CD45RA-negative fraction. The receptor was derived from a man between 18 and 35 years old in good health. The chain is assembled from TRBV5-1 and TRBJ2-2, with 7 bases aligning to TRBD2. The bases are TGCGCCAGCAGCTTAGGCGGGGGTGATACCGGGGAGCTGTTTTTT. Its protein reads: CASSLGGGDTGELFF.